One and the same sample provided the 27 T cell receptor beta chains below, sequenced in a study of T cell repertoires in cytomegalovirus infection. Each CDR3 protein is one row after TCRdb ran MiXCR on the reads. The table has some 680,000 distinct CDR3 sequences, approximately 34% seen once; the top ten hold more than 2.5%. The sequencing sample was made of PBMCs. These receptor sequences come from a human donor in good health (CMV status not recorded). Some clones in this sample may be carry-over from other donors' samples.

This clonotype was seen more than once but under ten times. The genes are TRBV4-1 and TRBJ1-2; D might be TRBD1 (5 bases). CDR3 length equals 17 residues. V gave up 2 bases and J gave up 2 bases, with 18 bases separating them. The V gene's germline CDR1 is MGHRA and CDR2 YSYEKL. The DNA for the CDR3 is TGCGCCAGCAGCCAACCCTCGAAGGGACGGGAAAACTATGGCTACACCTTC. Amino acid sequence: CASSQPSKGRENYGYTF.

This chain links TRBV5-1 with TRBJ1-1, with 9 bases that match TRBD1. V gave up 2 bases and J gave up 4 bases; unmatched junction bases: 12. The CDR3 is 17 amino acids. Germline assignment: CDR1 SGHRS and CDR2 YFSETQ. CDR3 in amino acids: CASSFYPQGALGTEAFF. The DNA for the CDR3 is TGCGCCAGCAGCTTCTACCCACAGGGGGCGTTGGGCACTGAAGCTTTCTTT.

This clonotype was recorded once. The rearrangement joins TRBV5-4 to TRBJ2-7; possibly TRBD2 for D (7 bases). CDR1 and CDR2 (germline): SGHNT, YYREEE (reference sequence). The V gene lost 0 bases and the J gene lost 7 bases, with 20 bases spanning the gap. The CDR3 runs to 16 residues. This CDR3 reads CASSLAPSGGLKEQYF. The CDR3 DNA is TGTGCCAGCAGCTTGGCTCCGTCCGGGGGGCTAAAGGAGCAGTACTTC.

This clonotype was observed a handful of times. The chain links TRBV27 to TRBJ2-1, with 11 nucleotides matching TRBD2. CDR3 size: 20 residues. After removal of 5 bases from V and 10 bases from J, the junction contained 25 bases not matched to a gene. The germline V gene encodes CDR1 MNHEY and CDR2 SMNVEV (reference sequence). The CDR3 region is CASSHPPGDYSGRAFGEQFF. The CDR3 nucleotides read TGTGCCAGCAGTCACCCGCCAGGGGATTATAGCGGGAGGGCCTTTGGGGAGCAGTTCTTC.

This clonotype was observed a handful of times. The V gene is TRBV27, the J gene TRBJ1-6; 7 bases align to TRBD1. Germline CDR1 MNHEY, CDR2 SMNVEV (reference sequence). The CDR3 is 18 residues long. With 5 bases clipped from V and 4 bases from J, the junction kept 14 bases outside the gene matches. The CDR3 coding sequence is TGTGCCAGCAGTCTTCGGCCGGGACAGCGGAAATATAATTCACCCCTCCACTTT. This gives the protein CASSLRPGQRKYNSPLHF.

J is TRBJ1-6 and V is TRBV6-1; 10 bases fit TRBD1. With 6 bases clipped from V and 5 bases from J, the junction kept 4 bases outside the gene matches. From germline, CDR1 is MNHNS and CDR2 SASEGT. CDR3 length: 15 amino acids. The CDR3 sequence is CASSMGTGDNSPLHF. The DNA for the CDR3 is TGTGCCAGCAGCATGGGGACAGGGGATAATTCACCCCTCCACTTT.

Note on this clonotype: Sequence at one end of the junction differs from germline and may be a read error. The rearrangement links TRBV28 to TRBJ2-7; 9 nucleotides line up with TRBD1. The CDR3 loop spans 13 amino acids. In germline, CDR1 is MDHEN, CDR2 SYDVKM. The CDR3 sequence: CASSLGQGTGKCF. The DNA for the CDR3 is TGTGCCAGCAGCTTAGGCCAAGGGACAGGGAAGTGCTTC.

This clonotype came up many times. The chain joins TRBV7-8 to TRBJ2-5; 15 positions agree with TRBD2. The CDR3 contains 17 residues. V was pared by 3 bases and J by 4 bases, with 6 bases of the junction left unmatched. The germline gives CDR1 SGHVS, CDR2 FQNEAQ. The CDR3 bases are TGTGCCAGCAGCTTGGGACTAGCGGGGGGTCGAGGAGAGACCCAGTACTTC. It yields the protein CASSLGLAGGRGETQYF.

This clonotype was observed a few times. The rearrangement uses TRBV7-6 and TRBJ1-1; a possible D gene is TRBD1 (6 bases). There are 14 residues in the CDR3. Trimming cost V 3 bases and J 0 bases, with 8 bases left between them. The V gene's germline CDR1 is SGHVS and CDR2 FNYEAQ. The CDR3 loop is CASSFHRVNTEAFF. The DNA of the CDR3 is TGTGCCAGCAGCTTTCACAGGGTGAACACTGAAGCTTTCTTT.

This clonotype was seen only once. The conserved final phenylalanine or tryptophan is absent from the CDR3, which likely points to a read error. The rearrangement joins TRBV11-2 to TRBJ1-5; D remains ambiguous. CDR1 is SGHAT and CDR2 is FQNNGV in the germline V gene. This CDR3 region has 14 residues. V dropped 5 bases and J dropped 0 bases, with 8 bases sitting between them. In DNA form, the CDR3 reads TGTGCCAGCAGCCCTAGAGGTAGCAATCAGCCCCAGCATTTG. Its protein product is CASSPRGSNQPQHL.

The rearrangement uses TRBV20-1 and TRBJ2-7, with 8 bases fitting TRBD1. V shed 6 bases and J 4 bases; nucleotides not matched to a gene: 14. This CDR3 has 15 residues. Looked up from germline, CDR1 is DFQATT and CDR2 is SNEGSKA (reference sequence). The CDR3 DNA reads as TGCAGTGCCTCCGGACAGGGTGCTGATTTGTACGAGCAGTACTTC. The encoded protein is CSASGQGADLYEQYF.

This clonotype was counted many times. The rearrangement joins TRBV20-1 to TRBJ1-1; D uncertain. Per the germline V gene, CDR1 is DFQATT and CDR2 is SNEGSKA (reference sequence). The CDR3 length is 15 residues. Trimming took 6 bases from V and 2 from J, leaving 19 bases between them. Here the CDR3 DNA reads TGCAGTGCCCCGCCCTCTCTCACGGGAAACACTGAAGCTTTCTTT. Translated: CSAPPSLTGNTEAFF.

This sequence joins TRBV19 and TRBJ1-6; 7 nucleotides line up with TRBD1. V was pared by 3 bases and J by 10 bases, with 6 bases of the junction left unmatched. The CDR3 totals 14 residues. Germline assignment: CDR1 LNHDA and CDR2 SQIVND (reference sequence). CDR3 in amino acids: CASSMGTESSPLHF. CDR3 nucleotides: TGTGCCAGTAGTATGGGGACAGAGTCATCACCCCTCCACTTT.

This clonotype was seen ten or more times. The gene calls are TRBV5-1 and TRBJ1-1; 9 bases are shared with TRBD1. Trimming removed 4 bases from V and 1 base from J; junction bases left unmatched: 5. The CDR3 has 15 amino acids. Germline CDR1 is SGHRS and CDR2 is YFSETQ. CDR3 sequence reads: CASSGRDRANTEAFF. The CDR3 nucleotides are TGCGCCAGCAGCGGAAGGGACAGGGCGAACACTGAAGCTTTCTTT.

The chain uses TRBV28 and TRBJ1-6, with D tentatively TRBD1 (6 bases). The CDR3 length is 14 residues. V was cut by 7 bases and J by 7 bases, with 14 bases left in between. From germline, CDR1 is MDHEN and CDR2 SYDVKM. CDR3 region: CASKSRGLNSPLHF. CDR3 sequence (DNA): TGTGCCAGCAAGAGCAGGGGCCTAAATTCACCCCTCCACTTT.

The rearrangement joins TRBV19 to TRBJ1-1; D uncertain. The ends were cut back, 7 bases at V and 1 base at J, with 10 bases in the middle. The CDR3 runs to 13 residues. Germline V gene data show CDR1 as LNHDA and CDR2 as SQIVND (reference sequence). This CDR3 reads CASTRTANTEAFF. As DNA, the CDR3 is TGTGCCAGTACTAGGACGGCGAACACTGAAGCTTTCTTT.

This clonotype was observed a few times. DNA of the CDR3: TGTGCCAGCTCCGCCCCGGACAGGGGGATCTCGGAGCAGTACTTC. As protein: CASSAPDRGISEQYF. The chain links TRBV5-4 to TRBJ2-7; the match to TRBD1 covers 10 bases. The CDR3 extends over 15 amino acids. Germline CDR1 SGHNT, CDR2 YYREEE (reference sequence). Trimming removed 7 bases from V and 7 bases from J; junction bases left unmatched: 14.

The J gene is TRBJ2-5, the V gene TRBV28; the D gene is possibly TRBD1 (6 bases). The CDR3 has 15 amino acids. V shed 8 bases and J shed 2 bases, with 18 bases lying between them. Germline lookup yields CDR1 MDHEN and CDR2 SYDVKM. CDR3 nucleotide sequence: TGTGCCAGCTGCCGAGGGACAAGGGAGCAAGAGACCCAGTACTTC. Its translation is CASCRGTREQETQYF.

This clonotype was seen at least ten times. Germline is not matched at one junction end, which may reflect a read error. V and J are TRBV12-3 or TRBV12-4 and TRBJ1-5, with D unclear. The CDR3 runs 13 residues. This CDR3 reads CASSLAGYQPQHF. In DNA form, the CDR3 reads TGTGCCAGCAGCTTAGCTGGGTATCAGCCCCAGCATTTT.

The chain couples TRBV27 to TRBJ2-1; no definite D call. This CDR3 spans 13 amino acids. Per the germline V gene, CDR1 is MNHEY and CDR2 is SMNVEV (reference sequence). The V gene lost 10 bases and the J gene lost 3 bases, with 13 bases spanning the gap. Here the CDR3 reads CATTGPSYNEQFF. In DNA form, the CDR3 reads TGTGCCACCACCGGACCGAGCTACAATGAGCAGTTCTTC.

A word on this clonotype: This clone may be a read error of a much larger clone one base away. V and J are TRBV7-2 and TRBJ1-5; D uncertain. CDR3 length: 13 amino acids. Looked up from germline, CDR1 is SGHTA and CDR2 is FQGNSA. CDR3 sequence: CANSPDLNQPQHF. CDR3 sequence (DNA): TGTGCCAACAGCCCAGACCTTAATCAGCCCCAGCATTTT.

This clonotype was picked up many times. J is TRBJ1-5 and V is TRBV28, with D possibly being TRBD1 (5 bases). Trimming removed 8 bases from V and 0 bases from J, with 8 bases in between. Germline assignment: CDR1 MDHEN and CDR2 SYDVKM. This CDR3 has 13 residues. CDR3 DNA: TGTGCCAGCGGGGGGGATAGCAATCAGCCCCAGCATTTT. Protein product: CASGGDSNQPQHF.

This clonotype appeared a few times. The chain combines TRBV7-9 with TRBJ2-1; 7 bases match TRBD2. V shed 6 bases and J 7 bases; nucleotides not matched to a gene: 18. This CDR3 contains 17 residues. CDR1 is SEHNR and CDR2 is FQNEAQ in the germline V gene (reference sequence). The CDR3 nucleotides read TGTGCCAGCAGGCCCCCTCCGGGGGAGGGCCTCCGGAATGAGCAGTTCTTC. It is translated as CASRPPPGEGLRNEQFF.

This clonotype occurred many times. The J gene is TRBJ1-1, the V gene TRBV7-9, with D possibly TRBD1 on 5 matching bases. V was trimmed by 0 bases and J by 14 bases, leaving 13 bases between them. CDR1 SEHNR and CDR2 FQNEAQ come from the germline V gene (reference sequence). The CDR3 runs 12 residues. CDR3 sequence: CASSLAGGKAFF. DNA of the CDR3: TGTGCCAGCAGCTTAGCCGGGGGGAAGGCCTTCTTT.

This clonotype was counted only a few times. The chain is built from TRBV9 and TRBJ2-7, with D possibly being TRBD2 (7 bases). Trimming removed 4 bases from V and 6 bases from J, with 20 bases in between. CDR1 is SGDLS and CDR2 is YYNGEE in the germline V gene. This CDR3 is 15 amino acids long. CDR3 amino acids: CASSPKGGGRREQYF. Here the CDR3 DNA reads TGTGCCAGCAGCCCAAAGGGGGGCGGGAGACGCGAGCAGTACTTC.

This clonotype was recorded a few times. The chain carries TRBV6-5 and TRBJ2-1; maybe TRBD2 (7 bases). Germline V gene lookup returns CDR1 MNHEY and CDR2 SVGAGI. V was shortened by 7 bases and J by 6 bases, with 16 bases between the two germline ends. This CDR3 region has 14 residues. CDR3: CASTPPGGSNEQFF. In nucleotides, the CDR3 is TGTGCCAGCACCCCCCCGGGGGGCAGCAATGAGCAGTTCTTC.

V is TRBV5-4 and J is TRBJ2-5, with D uncertain. This CDR3 is built from 15 residues. V shed 2 bases and J shed 2 bases, with 13 bases lying between them. Germline assignment: CDR1 SGHNT and CDR2 YYREEE (reference sequence). The CDR3 loop is CASSFRFRAQETQYF. The CDR3 DNA follows: TGTGCCAGCAGCTTTAGGTTTCGAGCACAAGAGACCCAGTACTTC. Supplemented by reference TRBV5-4 and TRBJ2-5, the full variable domain reads ETGVTQSPTHLIKTRGQQVTLRCSSQSGHNTVSWYQQALGQGPQFIFQYYREEENGRGNFPPRFSGLQFPNYSSELNVNALELDDSALYLCASSFRFRAQETQYFGPGTRLLVL.